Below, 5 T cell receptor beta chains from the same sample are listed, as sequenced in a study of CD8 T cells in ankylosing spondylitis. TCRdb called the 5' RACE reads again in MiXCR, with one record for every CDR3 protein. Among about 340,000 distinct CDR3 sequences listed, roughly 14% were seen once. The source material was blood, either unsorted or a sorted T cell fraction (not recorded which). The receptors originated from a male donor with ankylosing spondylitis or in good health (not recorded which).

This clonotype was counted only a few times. The CDR3 region is CASSEGQGVYGYTF. The CDR3 bases are TGTGCCAGCAGTGAAGGGCAGGGGGTATATGGCTACACCTTC. This sequence joins TRBV6-1 and TRBJ1-2; 7 positions agree with TRBD1. This CDR3 has 14 residues. The germline V gene has CDR1 MNHNS and CDR2 SASEGT. Unmatched junction bases numbered 4, after V lost 1 base and J lost 5 bases.

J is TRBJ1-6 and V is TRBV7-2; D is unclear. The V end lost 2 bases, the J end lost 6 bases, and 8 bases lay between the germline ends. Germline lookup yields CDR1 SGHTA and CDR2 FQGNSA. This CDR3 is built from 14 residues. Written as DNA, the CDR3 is TGTGCCAGCAGCTTAAGCTCACGTAATTCACCCCTCCACTTT. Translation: CASSLSSRNSPLHF.

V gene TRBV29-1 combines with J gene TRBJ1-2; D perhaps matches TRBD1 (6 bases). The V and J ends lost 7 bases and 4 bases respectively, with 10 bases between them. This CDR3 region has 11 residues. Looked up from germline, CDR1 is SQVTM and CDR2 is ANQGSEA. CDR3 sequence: CSGGGGYGYTF. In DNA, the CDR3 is TGCAGCGGAGGGGGTGGCTATGGCTACACCTTC.

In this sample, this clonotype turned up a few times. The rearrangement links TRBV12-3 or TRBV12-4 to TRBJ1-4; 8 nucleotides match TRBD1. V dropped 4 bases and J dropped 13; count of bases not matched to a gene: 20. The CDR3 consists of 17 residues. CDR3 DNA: TGTGCCAGCAGTTGGTCCCAGGGGGCGATCTCCGTGGTGGGACTGTTTTTT. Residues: CASSWSQGAISVVGLFF.

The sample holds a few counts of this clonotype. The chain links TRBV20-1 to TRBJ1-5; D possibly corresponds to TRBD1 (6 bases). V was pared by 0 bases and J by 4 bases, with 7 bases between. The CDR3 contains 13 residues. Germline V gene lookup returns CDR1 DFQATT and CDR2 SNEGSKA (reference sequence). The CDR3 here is CSARETGNQPQHF. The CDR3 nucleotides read TGCAGTGCTAGAGAAACAGGGAATCAGCCCCAGCATTTT.